Listed here are 26 T cell receptor beta chains from one sample, sequenced in a study of shared clonotypes between healthy human individuals. Repertoires were generated with immunoSEQ multiplex PCR, while TCRdb's copy carries only in-frame clones and drops some. The data show roughly 700,000 clones, with about 92% seen just once and 34% held by the top ten. The sequenced sample consisted of memory CD8+ T cells from PBMCs. Subset defined: CD45RO+ cells pooled with CCR7-negative TemRA cells. Source of these receptors: a man aged 18 to 29 in good health. Some clones in this sample may be carry-over from other donors' samples.

This chain links TRBV5-1 with TRBJ2-6; D is perhaps TRBD1 or TRBD2 (6 bases each). Germline CDR1 reads SGHRS; CDR2 reads YFSETQ. The CDR3 spans 19 residues. V was shortened by 1 base and J by 1 base, with 18 bases between the two germline ends. CDR3 amino acids: CASSLLRGPEGSGANVLTF. As DNA, the CDR3 is TGCGCCAGCAGCTTGCTCAGGGGTCCGGAGGGGTCTGGGGCCAACGTCCTGACTTTC.

This chain uses TRBV10-3 with TRBJ2-1; 7 nucleotides align to TRBD2. The CDR3 totals 17 residues. V shed 4 bases and J 8 bases; nucleotides not matched to a gene: 17. From germline, CDR1 is ENHRY and CDR2 SYGVKD. CDR3 DNA: TGTGCCATCAGTGGGGGGAAAAGTGTCAGCGGGACTGATGAGCAGTTCTTC. It translates to CAISGGKSVSGTDEQFF.

This chain joins TRBV2 and TRBJ2-3, with 8 bases lining up with TRBD2. V trimming: 0 bases; J trimming: 6 bases; junction bases outside the gene matches: 17. The CDR3 covers 19 residues. Germline assignment: CDR1 SNHLY and CDR2 FYNNEI. As DNA, the CDR3 is TGTGCCAGCAGTGAAGCCGGCGGGGGGCAGGGAAGACATTGGGATACGCAGTATTTT. Its protein is CASSEAGGGQGRHWDTQYF.

V and J are TRBV27 and TRBJ1-5, with D perhaps matching TRBD1 (6 bases). The V end was cut by 5 bases, the J end by 5 bases, with 13 bases between. This CDR3 has 14 residues. The germline CDR1 and CDR2 sequences are MNHEY and SMNVEV (reference sequence). The CDR3: CASSPRGGDQPQHF. The CDR3 DNA is TGTGCCAGCAGTCCCCGGGGGGGCGATCAGCCCCAGCATTTT.

With respect to this clone: In the same sample, other DNA sequences code for this CDR3. The chain couples TRBV27 to TRBJ1-2; weak D call: TRBD1 (6 bases). CDR3 length: 14 residues. Germline-derived CDR1 and CDR2 are MNHEY and SMNVEV (reference sequence). Trimming shortened V by 2 bases and J by 0 bases, and 7 bases separated the two germline ends. The CDR3 protein is CASSLTGTNYGYTF. In nucleotides, the CDR3 is TGTGCCAGCAGTTTAACAGGGACTAACTATGGCTACACCTTC.

This sequence joins TRBV9 and TRBJ1-5; D is uncertain. The V end lost 0 bases, the J end lost 4 bases, and 8 bases lay between the germline ends. The CDR3 contains 14 residues. CDR1 and CDR2 (germline): SGDLS, YYNGEE. CDR3 in amino acids: CASSVGSRNQPQHF. CDR3 DNA sequence: TGTGCCAGCAGCGTAGGATCCAGGAATCAGCCCCAGCATTTT. Full variable domain (rest looked up from reference TRBV9 and TRBJ1-5): DSGVTQTPKHLITATGQRVTLRCSPRSGDLSVYWYQQSLDQGLQFLIQYYNGEERAKGNILERFSAQQFPDLHSELNLSSLELGDSALYFCASSVGSRNQPQHFGDGTRLSIL.

The V call is TRBV9, the J call TRBJ2-2; tentatively, D is TRBD1 or TRBD2 (6 bases each). Germline values: CDR1 SGDLS, CDR2 YYNGEE. The V and J ends lost 3 bases and 4 bases respectively, with 13 bases between them. The CDR3 length is 15 residues. CDR3 amino acids: CASSETGARTGELFF. The CDR3 coding sequence is TGTGCCAGCAGCGAGACGGGGGCTCGCACCGGGGAGCTGTTTTTT.

On this clone: This sample also contains other DNA sequences that code for the same CDR3. As DNA, the CDR3 is TGTGCCAGCAGTTTATCCGGTTACGAGCAGTACTTC. Amino acid sequence: CASSLSGYEQYF. V usage is TRBV27 and J usage is TRBJ2-7; no reliable D call. The V gene lost 0 bases and the J gene lost 4 bases, with 4 bases spanning the gap. Germline V gives CDR1 MNHEY, CDR2 SMNVEV (reference sequence). The CDR3 sequence is 12 residues long.

The V and J genes are TRBV27 and TRBJ1-1; no firm D call. V lost 4 bases and J 3 bases, leaving 12 bases between the germline ends. Per the germline V gene, CDR1 is MNHEY and CDR2 is SMNVEV (reference sequence). The CDR3 has 14 residues. The CDR3 loop reads CASSSLLSDTEAFF. The CDR3 nucleotides are TGTGCCAGCAGTTCACTATTATCCGACACTGAAGCTTTCTTT.

The chain carries TRBV7-2 and TRBJ1-3; no firm D call. CDR3 size: 15 residues. V shed 5 bases and J shed 5 bases, with 16 bases lying between them. CDR1 is SGHTA, CDR2 FQGNSA, per germline. Written as DNA, the CDR3 is TGTGCCAGCAGCGCCCGTCTCCAGTGGAGAAACACCATATATTTT. This translates into CASSARLQWRNTIYF.

J is TRBJ2-5 and V is TRBV25-1, with D possibly matching TRBD1 (5 bases). Germline V gives CDR1 MGHDK, CDR2 SYGVNS. The CDR3 extends over 14 amino acids. The V and J ends lost 7 bases and 3 bases respectively, with 15 bases between them. CDR3 region: CASTDRLTEETQYF. The CDR3 region has the DNA TGTGCCAGCACTGACAGACTCACCGAAGAGACCCAGTACTTC.

V and J are TRBV28 and TRBJ1-2; 7 nucleotides agree with TRBD1. The CDR3 covers 15 residues. CDR1 MDHEN and CDR2 SYDVKM come from the germline V gene. Losses at the gene ends were 6 bases for V and 1 base for J; bases not matched to a gene: 8. The CDR3 region has the DNA TGTGCCAGCAGCCGATTGACAGGGTTTAACTATGGCTACACCTTC. Amino acid sequence: CASSRLTGFNYGYTF.

The chain joins TRBV15 to TRBJ1-1; tentative D call: TRBD1 (6 bases). V was shortened by 9 bases and J by 8 bases, with 13 bases between the two germline ends. This CDR3 has 11 residues. Germline V gene data show CDR1 as LNHNV and CDR2 as YYDKDF (reference sequence). The CDR3 bases are TGTGCCACGCTTGAGGGGGTGGAAGCTTTCTTT. This translates into CATLEGVEAFF. The variable domain in full, completed from reference TRBV15 and TRBJ1-1, reads DAMVIQNPRYQVTQFGKPVTLSCSQTLNHNVMYWYQQKSSQAPKLLFHYYDKDFNNEADTPDNFQSRRPNTSFCFLDIRSPGLGDTAMYLCATLEGVEAFFGQGTRLTVV.

This clone was seen more than once but under ten times. The V gene is TRBV30, the J gene TRBJ1-1, with D tentatively TRBD1 (5 bases). The germline gives CDR1 GTSNPN, CDR2 SVGIG (reference sequence). V was cut by 0 bases and J by 3 bases, with 8 bases left in between. The CDR3 extends over 13 amino acids. For the CDR3, the DNA is TGTGCCTGGAGTGTCGGGGGATACACTGAAGCTTTCTTT. This translates into CAWSVGGYTEAFF.

V is TRBV15 and J is TRBJ2-1; D gene uncertain. CDR1 is LNHNV, CDR2 YYDKDF, per germline (reference sequence). CDR3 length: 15 amino acids. Between the trimmed V and J ends, which lost 1 base and 5 bases, there was a span of 12 bases. The CDR3 protein is CATSRAGNSNNEQFF. CDR3 nucleotides: TGTGCCACCAGCAGAGCTGGGAACTCAAACAATGAGCAGTTCTTC.

The J gene is TRBJ2-6, the V gene TRBV6-1; a weak D match, TRBD1 (5 bases). With 1 base removed from V and 1 base from J, the gap between germline ends came to 8 bases. Germline V gives CDR1 MNHNS, CDR2 SASEGT. This CDR3 has 16 amino acids. The CDR3 DNA reads as TGTGCCAGCAGTGAAGAAGCAGGGTCTGGGGCCAACGTCCTGACTTTC. It translates to CASSEEAGSGANVLTF.

The chain joins TRBV18 to TRBJ1-1; TRBD1 might be the D (5 bases). Trimming shortened V by 3 bases and J by 8 bases, and 19 bases separated the two germline ends. Per germline, CDR1 KGHSH and CDR2 LQKENI. The CDR3 runs to 15 residues. The CDR3 nucleotides are TGTGCCAGCTCACCGTTTTCGGACATTGGTAGGGAAGCTTTCTTT. Translated, it gives CASSPFSDIGREAFF.

Comments on this clone: Other DNA sequences within the sample encode an identical CDR3. The chain uses TRBV27 and TRBJ2-7; 9 nucleotides match TRBD1. The J segment lost 3 bases and the V segment lost 5 bases, leaving 2 bases of the junction unmatched. The germline V gene encodes CDR1 MNHEY and CDR2 SMNVEV (reference sequence). The CDR3 has 13 residues. CDR3 amino acids: CASSPGQGYEQYF. The CDR3 region has the DNA TGTGCCAGCAGTCCGGGACAGGGCTACGAGCAGTACTTC.

J is TRBJ2-2 and V is TRBV27; the D gene is possibly TRBD1 (6 bases). The CDR3 spans 16 residues. CDR1 is MNHEY, CDR2 SMNVEV, per germline (reference sequence). Trimming removed 5 bases from V and 2 bases from J, with 15 bases in between. The CDR3 nucleotides read TGTGCCAGCAGTCCTTACAGGGAGTCAAACACCGGGGAGCTGTTTTTT. Amino acids: CASSPYRESNTGELFF.

The chain links TRBV28 to TRBJ2-5, with TRBD1 matching over 8 bases. Trimming took 6 bases from V and 0 from J; bases not matched to a gene: 9. Germline V lookup: CDR1 MDHEN, CDR2 SYDVKM. The CDR3 covers 16 residues. This chain's CDR3 is CASSPAQGANQETQYF. Here the CDR3 DNA reads TGTGCCAGCAGCCCCGCCCAGGGGGCGAACCAAGAGACCCAGTACTTC.

This rearrangement joins TRBV6-1 to TRBJ2-1; 10 bases align to TRBD2. The CDR3 contains 15 residues. J gave up 2 bases and V 7 bases, and 5 bases lay outside the gene matches. Looked up from germline, CDR1 is MNHNS and CDR2 is SASEGT. CDR3 sequence: CASMKREGTYNEQFF. In DNA form, the CDR3 reads TGTGCCAGCATGAAGCGGGAGGGGACCTACAATGAGCAGTTCTTC.

The chain has TRBV11-2 and TRBJ2-1; 10 bases map to TRBD2. Germline loops: CDR1 SGHAT, CDR2 FQNNGV. This CDR3 spans 17 amino acids. J lost 2 bases, V lost 4 bases, and 8 bases had no gene match. Written as DNA, the CDR3 is TGTGCCAGCAGCTCCCGGCCACTAGCGGGGCCCTACAATGAGCAGTTCTTC. This encodes CASSSRPLAGPYNEQFF.

The V gene is TRBV6-5, the J gene TRBJ1-6; D gene unclear. Trimming pared 2 bases from V and 12 bases from J, leaving 17 bases between. The CDR3 covers 15 residues. The V gene's germline CDR1 is MNHEY and CDR2 SVGAGI. In DNA, the CDR3 is TGTGCCAGCAGTTACCCGAGTACCGGACGGGGACCCCTCCACTTT. Protein product: CASSYPSTGRGPLHF.

The V and J genes are TRBV7-8 and TRBJ2-3; the D gene is possibly TRBD1 (7 bases). V was clipped by 1 base and J by 2 bases, with 13 bases between them. The CDR3 is 16 amino acids. Germline CDR1 and CDR2: SGHVS and FQNEAQ. CDR3 coding DNA: TGTGCCAGCAGCTTAGTGTCAGGGGGGTCCACAGATACGCAGTATTTT. It specifies CASSLVSGGSTDTQYF. Looking up the rest from reference TRBV7-8 and TRBJ2-3 gives the full variable domain: GAGVSQSPRYKVAKRGQDVALRCDPISGHVSLFWYQQALGQGPEFLTYFQNEAQLDKSGLPSDRFFAERPEGSVSTLKIQRTQQEDSAVYLCASSLVSGGSTDTQYFGPGTRLTVL.

V gene TRBV6-5 combines with J gene TRBJ2-6; D is unclear. Trimming removed 2 bases at V and 2 bases at J, with 10 bases between. Germline CDR1 and CDR2: MNHEY and SVGAGI. The CDR3 consists of 16 residues. For the CDR3, the DNA is TGTGCCAGCAGTTACAGAGCCCTAGCTGGGGCCAACGTCCTGACTTTC. Its translation is CASSYRALAGANVLTF.

The chain links TRBV9 to TRBJ1-3; 9 nucleotides align to TRBD1. CDR1 and CDR2 from the germline V gene are SGDLS and YYNGEE. Unmatched junction bases numbered 5, after V lost 4 bases and J lost 3 bases. The CDR3 is 15 residues long. The CDR3, as DNA: TGTGCCAGCAGCCCTGGGACAGGGTATGGAAACACCATATATTTT. It encodes CASSPGTGYGNTIYF.